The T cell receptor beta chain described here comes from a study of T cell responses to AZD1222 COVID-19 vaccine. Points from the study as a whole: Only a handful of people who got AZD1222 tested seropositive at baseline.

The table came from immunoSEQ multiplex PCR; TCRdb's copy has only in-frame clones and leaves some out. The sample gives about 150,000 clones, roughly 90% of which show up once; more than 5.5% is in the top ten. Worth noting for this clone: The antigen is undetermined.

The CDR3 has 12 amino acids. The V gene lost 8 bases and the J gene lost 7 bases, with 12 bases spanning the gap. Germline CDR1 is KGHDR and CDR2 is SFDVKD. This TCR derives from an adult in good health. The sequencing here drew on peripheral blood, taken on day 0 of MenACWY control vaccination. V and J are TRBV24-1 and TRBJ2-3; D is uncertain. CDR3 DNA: TGTGCCACCATAACAGCCAAAAATACGCAGTATTTT. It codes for CATITAKNTQYF.